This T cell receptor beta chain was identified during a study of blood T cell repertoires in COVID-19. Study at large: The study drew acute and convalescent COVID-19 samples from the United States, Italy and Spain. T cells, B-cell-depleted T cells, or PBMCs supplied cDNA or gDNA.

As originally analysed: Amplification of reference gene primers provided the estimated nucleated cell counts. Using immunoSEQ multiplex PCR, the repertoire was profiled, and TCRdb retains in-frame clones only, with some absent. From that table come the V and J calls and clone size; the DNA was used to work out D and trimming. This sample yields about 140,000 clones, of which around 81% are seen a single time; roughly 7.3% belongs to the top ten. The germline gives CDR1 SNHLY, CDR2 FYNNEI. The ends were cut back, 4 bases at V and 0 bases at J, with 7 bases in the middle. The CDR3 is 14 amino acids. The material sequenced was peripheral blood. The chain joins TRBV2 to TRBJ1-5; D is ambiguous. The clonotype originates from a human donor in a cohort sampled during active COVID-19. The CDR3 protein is CASSAPYSNQPQHF. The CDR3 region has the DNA TGTGCCAGCAGTGCCCCTTATAGCAATCAGCCCCAGCATTTT.